A single sample gave rise to the 2 T cell receptor beta chains below, sequenced in a study of neoadjuvant anti-PD-1 for oral cavity cancer. Libraries were prepared by immunoSEQ multiplex PCR; TCRdb keeps only in-frame clonotypes and omits some of them. The sample includes approximately 17,000 clones, 72% of them seen just once. This specimen was PBMCs, taken before nivolumab (anti-PD-1) treatment. The receptors stem from a person between 40 and 79 years old with oral cavity squamous cell carcinoma.

This clone was counted a few times. The chain couples TRBV2 to TRBJ1-4; no definite D call. Trimming left V 5 bases short and J 3 bases short, with 10 bases between. Germline V gives CDR1 SNHLY, CDR2 FYNNEI. CDR3 length: 14 residues. In DNA form, the CDR3 reads TGTGCCAGCAGTCTCACTGGATCTAATGAAAAACTGTTTTTT. This codes for CASSLTGSNEKLFF.

The chain joins TRBV5-1 to TRBJ2-3, with a tentative D call TRBD2 (5 bases). CDR3 size: 15 residues. The germline V and J ends were trimmed by 4 bases and 2 bases, with 14 bases remaining between them. Germline CDR1 is SGHRS and CDR2 is YFSETQ. CDR3 region: CASSADSKFTDTQYF. The CDR3 DNA sequence: TGCGCCAGCAGCGCGGACTCCAAATTCACAGATACGCAGTATTTT.